The TCR beta chain under discussion was sequenced for a study of cytomegalovirus exposure and HLA in healthy donors. The overall study: A preliminary data release comprised 80 million or so unique TCRs obtained from HLA-typed donors.

Whole-study results and caveats: There were several of the most significant clusters that appeared linked to common viral pathogens in a later analysis.

V was shortened by 5 bases and J by 1 base, with 17 bases between the two germline ends. Germline CDR1 SGHVS, CDR2 FQNEAQ. This CDR3 is 17 amino acids long. PCR involved 60 Vbeta and 13 Jbeta primers. Libraries were prepared by immunoSEQ multiplex PCR; TCRdb keeps only in-frame clonotypes and omits some of them. Of 100,000 to 150,000 clones listed, roughly two thirds are singletons. As for this clone: Its specificity is not known.

The sequence derives from a man aged 25 to 40 in good health and CMV-seropositive. Sequenced: PBMCs. The gene calls are TRBV7-8 and TRBJ2-2; D is perhaps TRBD2 (5 bases). CDR3 region: CASSRRINGVNTGELFF. The CDR3 region has the DNA TGTGCCAGCAGCCGTCGAATTAACGGGGTGAACACCGGGGAGCTGTTTTTT.